This T cell receptor (beta chain) was captured by sequencing in a study of shared clonotypes between healthy human individuals. Overall study: There were three CD4 naive, three CD4 memory, two CD8 naive and one CD8 memory plates per donor.

CD45RO-negative CD8 cells positively selected for CCR7 made up the naive population, which excluded terminally differentiated effector memory CD45RA+ cells. The healthy adult donors were HIV-negative and reported no recent acute infections or vaccinations. Sequenced by immunoSEQ multiplex PCR; TCRdb stores in-frame clones only, minus some. The table includes about 2.1 million clones, approximately 94% detected once. Germline CDR1 is LGHNT and CDR2 is FRNRAP. The ends lost 6 bases at V and 7 bases at J; junction bases unmatched: 3. This CDR3 has 12 residues. J is TRBJ2-1 and V is TRBV12-5, with 7 bases matching TRBD1. Material for sequencing was naive CD8+ T cells from PBMCs. The clonotype comes from a man aged 18 to 29 in good health. Some clones in this sample may be carry-over from other donors' samples. The CDR3 coding sequence is TGTGCTAGTGGACAGGGGCGGAATGAGCAGTTCTTC. Translated, it gives CASGQGRNEQFF.